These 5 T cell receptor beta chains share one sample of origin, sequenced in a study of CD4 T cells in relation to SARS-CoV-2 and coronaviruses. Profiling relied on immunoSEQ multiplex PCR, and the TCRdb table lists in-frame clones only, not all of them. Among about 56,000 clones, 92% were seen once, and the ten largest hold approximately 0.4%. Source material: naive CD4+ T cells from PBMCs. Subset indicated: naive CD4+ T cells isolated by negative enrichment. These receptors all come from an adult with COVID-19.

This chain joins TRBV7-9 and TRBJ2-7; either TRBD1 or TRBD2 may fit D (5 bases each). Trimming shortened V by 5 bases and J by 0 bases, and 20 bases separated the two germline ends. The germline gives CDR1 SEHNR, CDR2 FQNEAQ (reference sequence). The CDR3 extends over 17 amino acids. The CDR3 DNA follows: TGTGCCAGCAGCCTAAGGATATGGGGGATCGGCTCCTACGAGCAGTACTTC. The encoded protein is CASSLRIWGIGSYEQYF.

CDR3 sequence reads: CASSSQIGGETQYF. The CDR3 nucleotides are TGTGCCAGCAGCTCGCAGATAGGGGGTGAGACCCAGTACTTC. The rearrangement uses TRBV11-2 and TRBJ2-5, with D perhaps matching TRBD1 (6 bases). Germline lookup yields CDR1 SGHAT and CDR2 FQNNGV. Trimming removed 4 bases at V and 5 bases at J, with 14 bases between. The CDR3 totals 14 residues.

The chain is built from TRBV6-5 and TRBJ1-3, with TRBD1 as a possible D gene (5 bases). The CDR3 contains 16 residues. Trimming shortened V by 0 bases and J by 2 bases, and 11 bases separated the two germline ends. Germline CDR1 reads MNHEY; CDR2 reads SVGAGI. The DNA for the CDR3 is TGTGCCAGCAGTTACTCTGGCAGGGAGGCTGGAAACACCATATATTTT. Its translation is CASSYSGREAGNTIYF.

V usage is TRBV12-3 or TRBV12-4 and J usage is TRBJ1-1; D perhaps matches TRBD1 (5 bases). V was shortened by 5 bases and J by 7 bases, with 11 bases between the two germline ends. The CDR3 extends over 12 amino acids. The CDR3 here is CASSPDSLEAFF. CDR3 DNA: TGTGCCAGCAGTCCAGACAGTCTTGAAGCTTTCTTT.

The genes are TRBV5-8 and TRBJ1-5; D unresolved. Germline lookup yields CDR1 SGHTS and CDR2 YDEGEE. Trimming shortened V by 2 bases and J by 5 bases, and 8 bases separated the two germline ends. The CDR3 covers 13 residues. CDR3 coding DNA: TGTGCCAGCAGCTTCCAGTCAGATCAGCCCCAGCATTTT. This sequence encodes CASSFQSDQPQHF.